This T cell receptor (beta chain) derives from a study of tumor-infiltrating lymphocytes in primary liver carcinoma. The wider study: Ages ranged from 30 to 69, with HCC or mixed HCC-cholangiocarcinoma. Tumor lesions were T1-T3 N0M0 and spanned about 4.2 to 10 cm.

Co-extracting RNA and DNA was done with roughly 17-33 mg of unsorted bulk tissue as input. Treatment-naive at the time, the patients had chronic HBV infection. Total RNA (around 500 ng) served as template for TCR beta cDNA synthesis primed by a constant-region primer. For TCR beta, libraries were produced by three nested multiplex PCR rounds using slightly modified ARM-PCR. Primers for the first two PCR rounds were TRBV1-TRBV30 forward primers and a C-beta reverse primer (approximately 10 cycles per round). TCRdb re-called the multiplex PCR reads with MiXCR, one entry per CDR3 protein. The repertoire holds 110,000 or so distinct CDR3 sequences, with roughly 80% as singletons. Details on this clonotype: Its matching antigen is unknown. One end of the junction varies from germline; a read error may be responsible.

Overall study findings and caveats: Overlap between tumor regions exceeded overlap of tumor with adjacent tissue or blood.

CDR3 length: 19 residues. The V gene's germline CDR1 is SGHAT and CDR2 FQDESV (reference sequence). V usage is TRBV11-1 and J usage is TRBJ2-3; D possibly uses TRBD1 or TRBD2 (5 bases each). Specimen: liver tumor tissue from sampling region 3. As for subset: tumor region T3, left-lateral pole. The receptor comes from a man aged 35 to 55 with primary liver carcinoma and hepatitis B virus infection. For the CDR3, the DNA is TGTGCCAGCAGCTCTGGGGGAAGCTCTGTTGGAGTCCACACAGTTACGCAGTATTTT. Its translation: CASSSGGSSVGVHTVTQYF.